These 9 T cell receptor beta chains originate from one sample sequenced in a study of blood T cell repertoires in COVID-19 (dated by TCRdb to 2018 to 2020). Receptor amplification or capture employed the immunoSEQ multiplex PCR assay. Here the immuneACCESS table is served through TCRdb, limited to in-frame sequences with V and J called. Missing clones are a known gap in these copies; in checked studies unresolved V genes cover under half, and the rest lacks a known reason. In all, the sample holds about 93,000 clones, and approximately 80% of those were seen once. The ten largest account for roughly 15% of the sample. Sequenced: peripheral blood. The source of these receptors is a human donor in a cohort sampled during active COVID-19.

This clone was seen a few times. The gene calls are TRBV10-1 and TRBJ2-7, with 10 bases identical to TRBD1. The CDR3 runs to 16 residues. The germline V gene has CDR1 WNHNN and CDR2 SYGVQD (reference sequence). V shed 7 bases and J 4 bases; nucleotides not matched to a gene: 13. CDR3 residues: CASKSSLRDRGYEQYF. CDR3 DNA: TGCGCCAGCAAGAGTTCTCTCCGGGACAGGGGTTACGAGCAGTACTTC.

In this sample, this clone turned up a few times. The V and J genes are TRBV28 and TRBJ1-2, with unresolved D. Deletions cut 6 bases from V and 4 bases from J, with 9 bases between. CDR3 length equals 12 residues. Germline V gene data show CDR1 as MDHEN and CDR2 as SYDVKM. DNA of the CDR3: TGTGCCAGCAGGTCGAACAGCTATGGCTACACCTTC. Protein sequence: CASRSNSYGYTF.

This clone was observed a few times. V gene TRBV25-1 combines with J gene TRBJ2-1; 10 nucleotides align to TRBD2. Germline V gene lookup returns CDR1 MGHDK and CDR2 SYGVNS. The CDR3 is 15 amino acids. V shed 1 base, J shed 5 bases, and the junction held 2 bases outside the gene matches. The CDR3 nucleotides read TGTGCCAGCAGTGAATCCCTAGCGGGGGACAATGAGCAGTTCTTC. It is translated as CASSESLAGDNEQFF.

V gene TRBV28 combines with J gene TRBJ1-2; weak D call: TRBD1 (5 bases). CDR1 and CDR2 from the germline V gene are MDHEN and SYDVKM. There are 15 residues in the CDR3. V was trimmed by 2 bases and J by 7 bases, leaving 17 bases between them. CDR3 coding DNA: TGTGCCAGCAGTTTAGTTCAGACCCGAACAGGTGGCTACACCTTC. This translates into CASSLVQTRTGGYTF.

This chain joins TRBV28 and TRBJ1-5; the D gene is possibly TRBD1 (5 bases). CDR3 size: 16 residues. Trimming removed 3 bases from V and 2 bases from J, with 14 bases in between. Germline V gene sequence: CDR1 MDHEN, CDR2 SYDVKM. CDR3 region: CASSFQTAGGNQPQHF. The CDR3 nucleotides read TGTGCCAGCAGTTTTCAGACAGCGGGAGGCAATCAGCCCCAGCATTTT.

V usage is TRBV18 and J usage is TRBJ1-1; maybe TRBD1 (6 bases). The CDR3 is made up of 16 amino acids. V was cut by 1 base and J by 1 base, with 13 bases left in between. Germline V gives CDR1 KGHSH, CDR2 LQKENI. CDR3 protein: CASSPLPMTGNTEAFF. In DNA, the CDR3 is TGTGCCAGCTCACCACTCCCAATGACAGGGAACACTGAAGCTTTCTTT.

This chain uses TRBV5-1 with TRBJ1-2, with D unresolved. The germline V gene encodes CDR1 SGHRS and CDR2 YFSETQ. V lost 3 bases and J lost 5, with 11 bases in between. The CDR3 contains 13 residues. The CDR3 reads CASSSTGKYGYTF. For the CDR3, the DNA is TGCGCCAGCAGCTCAACCGGGAAGTATGGCTACACCTTC. Looking up the rest from reference TRBV5-1 and TRBJ1-2 gives the full variable domain: KAGVTQTPRYLIKTRGQQVTLSCSPISGHRSVSWYQQTPGQGLQFLFEYFSETQRNKGNFPGRFSGRQFSNSRSEMNVSTLELGDSALYLCASSSTGKYGYTFGSGTRLTVV.

The V and J genes are TRBV7-2 and TRBJ1-5, with a weak D call TRBD1 (5 bases). The CDR3 contains 13 residues. Germline V gene data show CDR1 as SGHTA and CDR2 as FQGNSA. Trimming shortened V by 2 bases and J by 4 bases, and 6 bases separated the two germline ends. The chain's CDR3 is CASSLQGNQPQHF. CDR3 bases: TGTGCCAGCAGCTTACAGGGAAATCAGCCCCAGCATTTT.

This clone is labeled medium-sized (0.01 to 0.1%). The chain recombines TRBV14 with TRBJ1-2; D gene unclear. V gave up 4 bases and J gave up 3 bases, with 6 bases separating them. Germline V gene lookup returns CDR1 SGHDN and CDR2 FVKESK. The CDR3 extends over 12 amino acids. CDR3 in amino acids: CASSPTYYGYTF. Written as DNA, the CDR3 is TGTGCCAGCAGCCCCACTTACTATGGCTACACCTTC.